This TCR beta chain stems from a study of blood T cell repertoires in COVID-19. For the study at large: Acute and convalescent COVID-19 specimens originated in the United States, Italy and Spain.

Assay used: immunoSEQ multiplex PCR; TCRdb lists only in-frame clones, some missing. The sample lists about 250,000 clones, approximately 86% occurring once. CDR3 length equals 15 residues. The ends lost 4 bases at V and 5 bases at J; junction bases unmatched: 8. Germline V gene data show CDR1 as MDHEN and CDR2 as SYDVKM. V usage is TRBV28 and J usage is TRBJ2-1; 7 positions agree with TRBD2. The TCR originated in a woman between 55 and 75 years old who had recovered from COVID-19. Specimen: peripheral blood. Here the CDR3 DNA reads TGTGCCAGCAGTTCACCCGGGGAGGGAAACAATGAGCAGTTCTTC. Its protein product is CASSSPGEGNNEQFF.